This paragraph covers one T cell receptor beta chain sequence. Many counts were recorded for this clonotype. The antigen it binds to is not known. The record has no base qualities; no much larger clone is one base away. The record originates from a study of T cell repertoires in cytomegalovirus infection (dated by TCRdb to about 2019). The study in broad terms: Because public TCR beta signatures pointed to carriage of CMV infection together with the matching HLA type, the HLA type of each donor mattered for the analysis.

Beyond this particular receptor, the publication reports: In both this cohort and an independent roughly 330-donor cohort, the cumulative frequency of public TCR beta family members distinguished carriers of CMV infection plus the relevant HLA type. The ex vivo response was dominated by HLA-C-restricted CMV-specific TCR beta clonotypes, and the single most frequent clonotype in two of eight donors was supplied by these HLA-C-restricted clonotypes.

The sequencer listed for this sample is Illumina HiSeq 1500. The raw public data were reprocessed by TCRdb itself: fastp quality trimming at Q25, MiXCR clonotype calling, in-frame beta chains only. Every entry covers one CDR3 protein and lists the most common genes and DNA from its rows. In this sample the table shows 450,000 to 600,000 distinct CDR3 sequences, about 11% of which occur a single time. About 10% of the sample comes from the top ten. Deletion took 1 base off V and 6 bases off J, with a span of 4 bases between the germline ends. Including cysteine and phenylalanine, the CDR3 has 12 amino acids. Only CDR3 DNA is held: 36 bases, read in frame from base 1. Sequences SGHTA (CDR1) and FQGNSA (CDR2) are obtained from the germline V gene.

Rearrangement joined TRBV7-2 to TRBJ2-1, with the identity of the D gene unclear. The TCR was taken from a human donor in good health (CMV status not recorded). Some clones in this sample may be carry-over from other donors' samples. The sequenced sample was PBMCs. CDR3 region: CASSLVANEQFF. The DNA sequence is TGTGCCAGCAGCTTAGTGGCCAATGAGCAGTTCTTC.